This TCR beta chain was sequenced during a study of beta chain features in type 1 diabetes. Study at large: Cell yields, gender and age were comparable in patients and healthy donors. Study results and caveats: A moderate, significant TCRB CDR3 shortening appeared in type 1 diabetes across four CD4+ subsets.

Sequenced material consisted of expressed TCRB transcripts (all of the isolated RNA was reverse transcribed). Around 3.8 million reads per sample were averaged for naive, central memory and regulatory samples. Assay used: immunoSEQ multiplex PCR; TCRdb lists only in-frame clones, some missing. The sample includes under 400,000 clones, roughly an eighth of them seen just once. A sort by CD45RO/CCR7/CD25/CD127/CD95/CD27 yielded CD4+ naive, central memory, regulatory and stem cell-like memory cells. Germline V lookup: CDR1 LNHNV, CDR2 YYDKDF (reference sequence). The CDR3 length is 14 residues. Trimming pared 8 bases from V and 0 bases from J, leaving 12 bases between. This clone was picked up a small number of times. No antigen is known for it.

This sequence originates from a woman between 18 and 30 years old with type 1 diabetes. Material for sequencing was naive CD4+ T cells from blood. V and J are TRBV15 and TRBJ2-3; D uncertain. The CDR3 region is CATLDTSSTDTQYF. The CDR3 nucleotides are TGTGCCACCCTTGACACCTCTAGCACAGATACGCAGTATTTT.